This TCR beta chain was identified during a study of T cell repertoires in cytomegalovirus infection. The wider study: Shared public TCR beta signatures pointed to both CMV infection and a matching HLA type.

TCRdb reprocessed the reads via MiXCR and lists one record per CDR3 protein. The sample lists 680,000 or so distinct CDR3 sequences, about 40% occurring once. V was cut by 5 bases and J by 8 bases, with 18 bases left in between. The CDR3 is 15 amino acids. Looked up from germline, CDR1 is MDHEN and CDR2 is SYDVKM. Details on this clonotype: Antigen unknown.

Study findings and constraints: Of the TCR beta families, the public ones yielded a cumulative frequency that identified carriers of CMV plus the relevant HLA. CMV-specific TCR beta clonotypes restricted by HLA-C were the ones dominating the ex vivo response.

This chain links TRBV28 with TRBJ1-4; possibly TRBD1 for D (6 bases). The sample comprised PBMCs. This receptor was taken from a human donor in good health (CMV status not recorded). Some clones in this sample may be carry-over from other donors' samples. Here the CDR3 reads CASSTQGAQGEKLFF. The CDR3, as DNA: TGTGCCAGCAGTACCCAAGGGGCCCAGGGGGAAAAACTGTTTTTT.